The 27 T cell receptor beta chains given below trace back to one sample, sequenced in a study of shared clonotypes between healthy human individuals (dated by TCRdb to between 2020 and 2021). The library was made by the immunoSEQ multiplex PCR assay. Not all clones reach the TCRdb copy of this immuneACCESS table, which keeps in-frame sequences only. Checked studies attribute under half of the gap to unresolved V genes and leave the rest unexplained. The sample records roughly 2.1 million clones, around 93% of which are singletons. Roughly 1.7% of the sample is held by the ten biggest clonotypes. CD8 naive samples were CD45RO-negative cells positively selected for CCR7, giving a CD45RA+CCR7+ population that excluded TemRA cells. The sample taken for sequencing was naive CD8+ T cells from PBMCs. Sample cell subset or site, as interpreted from the label and publication: CD45RA+CCR7+. The receptor source for this set is a young man in good health. Some clones in this sample may be carry-over from other donors' samples.

The chain has TRBV11-2 and TRBJ2-3; no firm D call. With 4 bases removed from V and 5 bases from J, the gap between germline ends came to 4 bases. Germline V CDR1 and CDR2: SGHAT, FQNNGV. This CDR3 has 11 amino acids. CDR3 sequence reads: CASSSEDTQYF. CDR3 DNA sequence: TGTGCCAGCAGCTCCGAAGATACGCAGTATTTT.

V usage is TRBV19 and J usage is TRBJ2-1; TRBD1 aligns across 7 bases. The CDR3 is 14 amino acids. V was pared by 3 bases and J by 3 bases, with 2 bases of the junction left unmatched. Germline loops: CDR1 LNHDA, CDR2 SQIVND (reference sequence). The CDR3 reads CASSIRGNYNEQFF. As DNA, the CDR3 is TGTGCCAGTAGTATCAGGGGGAACTACAATGAGCAGTTCTTC.

This chain connects TRBV28 to TRBJ2-7; D possibly corresponds to TRBD1 (7 bases). The germline V and J ends were trimmed by 2 bases and 3 bases, with 17 bases remaining between them. The V gene's germline CDR1 is MDHEN and CDR2 SYDVKM. The CDR3 is 16 amino acids. The CDR3: CASSLVRQGEDYEQYF. In DNA form, the CDR3 reads TGTGCCAGCAGTTTAGTCCGGCAGGGGGAGGACTACGAGCAGTACTTC.

The V and J genes are TRBV4-2 and TRBJ2-1, with unresolved D. CDR1 and CDR2 (germline): LGHNA, YNFKEQ. V shed 0 bases and J shed 0 bases, with 9 bases lying between them. CDR3 size: 16 residues. In DNA form, the CDR3 reads TGTGCCAGCAGCCAAGAGGGTGTAAGCTCCTACAATGAGCAGTTCTTC. Its protein is CASSQEGVSSYNEQFF.

This clone was recorded once. The CDR3 loop reads CASSGLAGHTGELFF. The CDR3 DNA reads as TGCGCCAGCAGTGGACTAGCGGGACACACCGGGGAGCTGTTTTTT. V is TRBV10-1 and J is TRBJ2-2; 11 nucleotides agree with TRBD2. V shed 4 bases and J 3 bases; nucleotides not matched to a gene: 1. Per germline, CDR1 WNHNN and CDR2 SYGVQD (reference sequence). CDR3 size: 15 residues.

The rearrangement uses TRBV27 and TRBJ1-5, with D possibly matching TRBD1 (6 bases). V was cut by 3 bases and J by 9 bases, with 15 bases left in between. CDR1 is MNHEY and CDR2 is SMNVEV in the germline V gene (reference sequence). This CDR3 comprises 14 residues. CDR3 sequence reads: CASSLGAARMPQHF. The CDR3 nucleotides are TGTGCCAGCAGTTTGGGGGCGGCCCGGATGCCCCAGCATTTT.

The chain has TRBV6-5 and TRBJ2-7; D assignment may be TRBD1 or TRBD2 (5 bases each). Germline CDR1 reads MNHEY; CDR2 reads SVGAGI. The CDR3 consists of 14 residues. V was trimmed by 6 bases and J by 2 bases, leaving 14 bases between them. CDR3 in amino acids: CASRPQVGAYEQYF. The CDR3 DNA sequence: TGTGCCAGCAGGCCGCAAGTGGGGGCCTACGAGCAGTACTTC.

This chain joins TRBV4-2 and TRBJ1-1; D gene unclear. V was shortened by 4 bases and J by 2 bases, with 14 bases between the two germline ends. This CDR3 is built from 15 residues. CDR1 and CDR2 (germline): LGHNA, YNFKEQ. CDR3 coding DNA: TGTGCCAGCAGCCCGGCGGGGATCCTTAACACTGAAGCTTTCTTT. It yields the protein CASSPAGILNTEAFF.

The J gene is TRBJ1-6, the V gene TRBV19; a weak D match, TRBD1 (6 bases). Germline V CDR1 and CDR2: LNHDA, SQIVND (reference sequence). The V end was cut by 5 bases, the J end by 11 bases, with 10 bases between. CDR3 length: 12 amino acids. CDR3 in amino acids: CASSRGGPPLHF. The CDR3, as DNA: TGTGCCAGTAGTCGAGGGGGTCCACCCCTCCACTTT. Combining the CDR3 with reference TRBV19 and TRBJ1-6 gives the whole variable domain DGGITQSPKYLFRKEGQNVTLSCEQNLNHDAMYWYRQDPGQGLRLIYYSQIVNDFQKGDIAEGYSVSREKKESFPLTVTSAQKNPTAFYLCASSRGGPPLHFGNGTRLTVT.

The V gene is TRBV7-8, the J gene TRBJ1-2, with 7 bases matching TRBD1. After removal of 5 bases from V and 3 bases from J, the junction contained 21 bases not matched to a gene. The germline V gene has CDR1 SGHVS and CDR2 FQNEAQ. The CDR3 spans 19 residues. The CDR3 bases are TGTGCCAGCAGCGTCTCCCGTCAAACCAGGGACAGCTACTACTATGGCTACACCTTC. This sequence encodes CASSVSRQTRDSYYYGYTF. Together with reference TRBV7-8 and TRBJ1-2, the CDR3 gives the full variable domain: GAGVSQSPRYKVAKRGQDVALRCDPISGHVSLFWYQQALGQGPEFLTYFQNEAQLDKSGLPSDRFFAERPEGSVSTLKIQRTQQEDSAVYLCASSVSRQTRDSYYYGYTFGSGTRLTVV.

The chain joins TRBV27 to TRBJ2-7, with 9 bases lining up with TRBD1. J was trimmed by 2 bases and V by 4 bases; bases with no gene match: 6. The CDR3 extends over 15 amino acids. Germline CDR1 reads MNHEY; CDR2 reads SMNVEV (reference sequence). CDR3 DNA: TGTGCCAGCAGTTCCGGGACAGGGTTCGCCTACGAGCAGTACTTC. Protein: CASSSGTGFAYEQYF.

The rearrangement links TRBV5-1 to TRBJ2-7, with TRBD2 identical over 8 bases. From germline, CDR1 is SGHRS and CDR2 YFSETQ. The CDR3 sequence is 13 residues long. V shed 4 bases and J 4 bases; nucleotides not matched to a gene: 4. The CDR3 here is CASSKREQYEQYF. The CDR3 coding sequence is TGCGCCAGCAGCAAGCGGGAGCAGTACGAGCAGTACTTC.

V is TRBV7-8 and J is TRBJ2-7; D not certain. The ends were cut back, 1 base at V and 5 bases at J, with 9 bases in the middle. Looked up from germline, CDR1 is SGHVS and CDR2 is FQNEAQ. CDR3 length equals 13 residues. CDR3 amino acids: CASSLGTVNEQYF. DNA for the CDR3: TGTGCCAGCAGCTTAGGGACGGTTAACGAGCAGTACTTC. Full variable domain (remainder filled in from reference TRBV7-8 and TRBJ2-7): GAGVSQSPRYKVAKRGQDVALRCDPISGHVSLFWYQQALGQGPEFLTYFQNEAQLDKSGLPSDRFFAERPEGSVSTLKIQRTQQEDSAVYLCASSLGTVNEQYFGPGTRLTVT.

The chain joins TRBV15 to TRBJ2-1; D not certain. The germline gives CDR1 LNHNV, CDR2 YYDKDF (reference sequence). The CDR3 spans 17 residues. V was cut by 3 bases and J by 4 bases, with 19 bases left in between. DNA for the CDR3: TGTGCCACCAGCAGTGGGTCGCCCCCCGGAATTTACAATGAGCAGTTCTTC. Translation gives CATSSGSPPGIYNEQFF. Drawing the rest from reference TRBV15 and TRBJ2-1, the complete variable domain is DAMVIQNPRYQVTQFGKPVTLSCSQTLNHNVMYWYQQKSSQAPKLLFHYYDKDFNNEADTPDNFQSRRPNTSFCFLDIRSPGLGDTAMYLCATSSGSPPGIYNEQFFGPGTRLTVL.

The chain couples TRBV4-1 to TRBJ2-1; no clear D. Trimming removed 4 bases at V and 5 bases at J, with 15 bases between. Germline CDR1 and CDR2: MGHRA and YSYEKL. This CDR3 comprises 15 residues. DNA of the CDR3: TGCGCCAGCAGCCCAACCCCTACTGCCGACAATGAGCAGTTCTTC. Protein sequence: CASSPTPTADNEQFF.

The CDR3 here is CASSSTGGPFYEQYF. Written as DNA, the CDR3 is TGTGCCAGCAGCTCCACCGGGGGACCCTTCTACGAGCAGTACTTC. V gene TRBV7-9 combines with J gene TRBJ2-7, with D possibly being TRBD2 (6 bases). Germline CDR1 SEHNR, CDR2 FQNEAQ (reference sequence). The V gene lost 4 bases and the J gene lost 3 bases, with 16 bases spanning the gap. This CDR3 contains 15 residues.

The V call is TRBV25-1, the J call TRBJ1-4, with D perhaps TRBD1 (5 bases). The CDR3 totals 17 residues. The germline gives CDR1 MGHDK, CDR2 SYGVNS. V was pared by 3 bases and J by 0 bases, with 14 bases between. The chain's CDR3 is CASSDRLGVATNEKLFF. The CDR3 nucleotides are TGTGCCAGCAGTGACCGGCTGGGGGTTGCAACTAATGAAAAACTGTTTTTT.

The V and J genes are TRBV5-6 and TRBJ2-3; a possible D gene is TRBD2 (5 bases). Germline loops: CDR1 SGHDT, CDR2 YYEEEE. This CDR3 has 13 amino acids. Trimming took off 4 bases at V and 2 bases at J, with 8 bases between the two ends. The CDR3 sequence is CASSTGYTDTQYF. The CDR3 nucleotides read TGTGCCAGCAGCACGGGGTACACAGATACGCAGTATTTT.

The chain is built from TRBV5-6 and TRBJ1-4, with no clear D. Trimming stripped 4 bases from V and 5 bases from J, with 21 bases between. This CDR3 spans 17 amino acids. Germline lookup yields CDR1 SGHDT and CDR2 YYEEEE. CDR3 region: CASSPRYRQGGNEKLFF. The DNA of the CDR3 is TGTGCCAGCAGCCCACGGTATAGACAAGGAGGAAATGAAAAACTGTTTTTT.

This rearrangement joins TRBV7-6 to TRBJ2-7; tentative D call: TRBD1 (6 bases). CDR1 SGHVS and CDR2 FNYEAQ come from the germline V gene. The V gene lost 1 base and the J gene lost 6 bases, with 16 bases spanning the gap. The CDR3 runs 15 residues. The CDR3 bases are TGTGCCAGCAGCTTAGGCCCCTCAACAGGGTCCGAGCAGTACTTC. Translated, it gives CASSLGPSTGSEQYF.

Notes on this clone: In the same sample, other DNA sequences code for this CDR3. The chain has TRBV4-1 and TRBJ2-1; 10 nucleotides agree with TRBD2. V lost 3 bases, J lost 7 bases, and 9 bases stayed unmatched. The CDR3 is made up of 16 amino acids. The germline V gene encodes CDR1 MGHRA and CDR2 YSYEKL. CDR3 DNA sequence: TGCGCCAGCAGCCACCCCGGGCTAGCGGGAGTTAATGAGCAGTTCTTC. Amino acids: CASSHPGLAGVNEQFF.

This sequence joins TRBV4-1 and TRBJ1-2; no reliable D call. Between the trimmed V and J ends, which lost 0 bases and 0 bases, there was a span of 8 bases. This CDR3 comprises 15 residues. Germline loops: CDR1 MGHRA, CDR2 YSYEKL. This CDR3 is CASSQDRRANYGYTF. DNA for the CDR3: TGCGCCAGCAGCCAAGATCGGCGGGCTAACTATGGCTACACCTTC.

J is TRBJ2-1 and V is TRBV28; no reliable D call. This CDR3 spans 15 amino acids. V was clipped by 6 bases and J by 0 bases, with 12 bases between them. Germline CDR1 reads MDHEN; CDR2 reads SYDVKM. In DNA form, the CDR3 reads TGTGCCAGCAGCCTTTTTTCTAGCTCCTACAATGAGCAGTTCTTC. The encoded protein is CASSLFSSSYNEQFF. The variable domain in full, completed from reference TRBV28 and TRBJ2-1, reads DVKVTQSSRYLVKRTGEKVFLECVQDMDHENMFWYRQDPGLGLRLIYFSYDVKMKEKGDIPEGYSVSREKKERFSLILESASTNQTSMYLCASSLFSSSYNEQFFGPGTRLTVL.

This chain uses TRBV28 with TRBJ1-1; maybe TRBD1 (5 bases). This CDR3 is 15 amino acids long. CDR1 and CDR2 (germline): MDHEN, SYDVKM. Between the trimmed V and J ends, which lost 6 bases and 1 base, there was a span of 15 bases. The CDR3 protein is CASRFHRRPNTEAFF. The CDR3, as DNA: TGTGCCAGCAGGTTCCACAGGCGCCCGAACACTGAAGCTTTCTTT.

The J gene is TRBJ2-3, the V gene TRBV27; 10 nucleotides align to TRBD1. This CDR3 spans 15 amino acids. The V gene end was trimmed by 5 bases and the J gene end by 4 bases; junction bases not matched to a gene: 6. From germline, CDR1 is MNHEY and CDR2 SMNVEV (reference sequence). CDR3 sequence: CASSTGTGVPDTQYF. In DNA form, the CDR3 reads TGTGCCAGCAGTACCGGGACAGGGGTCCCAGATACGCAGTATTTT.

This clone appeared once. The chain joins TRBV2 to TRBJ2-3, with 16 bases aligning to TRBD2. Looked up from germline, CDR1 is SNHLY and CDR2 is FYNNEI. The J segment lost 6 bases and the V segment lost 6 bases, leaving 6 bases of the junction unmatched. The CDR3 runs 16 residues. The CDR3 DNA is TGTGCCAGCAGCGGGGGACTAGCGGGAGGGATGGATACGCAGTATTTT. Amino acid sequence: CASSGGLAGGMDTQYF. Full variable domain (outside the CDR3, taken from reference TRBV2 and TRBJ2-3): EPEVTQTPSHQVTQMGQEVILRCVPISNHLYFYWYRQILGQKVEFLVSFYNNEISEKSEIFDDQFSVERPDGSNFTLKIRSTKLEDSAMYFCASSGGLAGGMDTQYFGPGTRLTVL.

About this clone itself: The same CDR3 can be traced to other DNA sequences in this sample. This chain links TRBV27 with TRBJ2-7, with 10 nucleotides matching TRBD2. CDR3 size: 15 residues. Unmatched junction bases numbered 3, after V lost 2 bases and J lost 2 bases. CDR1 is MNHEY and CDR2 is SMNVEV in the germline V gene (reference sequence). CDR3 coding DNA: TGTGCCAGCAGTTTAGGACTAGCGGCACCCTACGAGCAGTACTTC. Translated, it gives CASSLGLAAPYEQYF.